This TCR beta chain stems from a study of shared clonotypes between healthy human individuals. Study-level information: Used for every donor were three CD4 naive, three CD4 memory, two CD8 naive and one CD8 memory plate.

Nashville, Tennessee was home to all donors, each a Caucasian adult. Study conclusions and caveats: Generation of non-shared clonotypes was less probable than generation of clonotypes shared by all four donors.

Germline-derived CDR1 and CDR2 are SEHNR and FQNEAQ (reference sequence). This CDR3 has 14 residues. Original processing methods: Filtering differed for immunoSEQ, which gave only junction sequences without quality scores. Sequenced by immunoSEQ multiplex PCR; TCRdb stores in-frame clones only, minus some. V and J calls plus clone size are reproduced from that table; the DNA served to infer D and trimming. The table lists around 690,000 clones, roughly 91% of them singletons. Regarding this clone: Its target is not known. A read error may produce the germline difference seen at one junction end.

The sequencing input was memory CD8+ T cells from PBMCs. The sample's subset: CD45RO+ cells pooled with CCR7-negative TemRA cells. This clonotype was sampled from a man younger than 35 in good health. Some clones in this sample may be carry-over from other donors' samples. The chain uses TRBV7-9 and TRBJ2-7; 7 bases line up with TRBD1. The DNA of the CDR3 is TGTGCCAGCAGCCCACAGGGGATTGCCTACGAGCAGTACTTT. This codes for CASSPQGIAYEQYF.